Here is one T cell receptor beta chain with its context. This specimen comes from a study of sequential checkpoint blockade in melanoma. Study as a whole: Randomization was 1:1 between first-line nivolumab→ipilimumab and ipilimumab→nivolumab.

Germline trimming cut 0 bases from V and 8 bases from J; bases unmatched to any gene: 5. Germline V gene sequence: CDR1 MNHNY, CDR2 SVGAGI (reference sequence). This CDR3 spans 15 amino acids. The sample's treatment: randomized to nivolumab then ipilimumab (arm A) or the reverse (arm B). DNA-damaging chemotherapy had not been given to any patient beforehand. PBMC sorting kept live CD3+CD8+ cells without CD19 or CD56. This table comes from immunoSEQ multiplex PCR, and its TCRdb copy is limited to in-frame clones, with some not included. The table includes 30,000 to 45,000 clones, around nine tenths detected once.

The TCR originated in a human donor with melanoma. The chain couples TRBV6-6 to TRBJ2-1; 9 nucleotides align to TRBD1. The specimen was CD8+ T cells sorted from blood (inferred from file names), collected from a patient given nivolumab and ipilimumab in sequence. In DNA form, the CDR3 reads TGTGCCAGCAGTTACTCGGGGGGACAGGGACATGAGCAGTTCTTC. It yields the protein CASSYSGGQGHEQFF.